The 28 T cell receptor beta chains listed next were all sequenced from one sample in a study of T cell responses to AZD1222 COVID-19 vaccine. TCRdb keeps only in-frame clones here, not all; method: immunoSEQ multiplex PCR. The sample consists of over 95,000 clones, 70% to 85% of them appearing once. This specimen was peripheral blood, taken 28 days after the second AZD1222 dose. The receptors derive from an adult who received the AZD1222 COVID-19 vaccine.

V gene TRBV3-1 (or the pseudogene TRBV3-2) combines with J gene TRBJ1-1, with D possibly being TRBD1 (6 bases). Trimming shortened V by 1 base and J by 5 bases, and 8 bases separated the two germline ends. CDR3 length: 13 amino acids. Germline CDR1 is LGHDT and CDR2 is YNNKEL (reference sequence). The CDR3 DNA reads TGTGCCAGCAGCCAAGGGGGGCGAACTGAAGCTTTCTTT. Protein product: CASSQGGRTEAFF.

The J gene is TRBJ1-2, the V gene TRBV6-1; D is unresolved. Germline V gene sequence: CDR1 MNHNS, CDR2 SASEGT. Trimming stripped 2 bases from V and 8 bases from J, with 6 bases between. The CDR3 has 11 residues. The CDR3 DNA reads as TGTGCCAGCAGTGAAACGGGGGGCTACACCTTC. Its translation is CASSETGGYTF.

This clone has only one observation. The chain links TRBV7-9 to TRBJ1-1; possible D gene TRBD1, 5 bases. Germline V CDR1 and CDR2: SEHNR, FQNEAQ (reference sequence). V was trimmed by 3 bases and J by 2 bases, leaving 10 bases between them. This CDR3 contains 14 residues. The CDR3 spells CASSLLGENTEAFF. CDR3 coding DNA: TGTGCCAGCAGCTTGCTGGGGGAAAACACTGAAGCTTTCTTT.

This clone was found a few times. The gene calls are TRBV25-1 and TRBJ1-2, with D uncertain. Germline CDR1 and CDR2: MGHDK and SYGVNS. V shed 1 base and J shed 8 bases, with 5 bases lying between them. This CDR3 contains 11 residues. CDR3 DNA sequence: TGTGCCAGCAGTGAATTTGCCGGCTACACCTTC. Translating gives CASSEFAGYTF.

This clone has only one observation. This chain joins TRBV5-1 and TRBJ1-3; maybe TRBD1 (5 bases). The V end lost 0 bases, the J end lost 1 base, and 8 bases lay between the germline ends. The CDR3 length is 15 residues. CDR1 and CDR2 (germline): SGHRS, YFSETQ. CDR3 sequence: CASSLGQPSGNTIYF. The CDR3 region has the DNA TGCGCCAGCAGCTTGGGACAGCCGTCTGGAAACACCATATATTTT.

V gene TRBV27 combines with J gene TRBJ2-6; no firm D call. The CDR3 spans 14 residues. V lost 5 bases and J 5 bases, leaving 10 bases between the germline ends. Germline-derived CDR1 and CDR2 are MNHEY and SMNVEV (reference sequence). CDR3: CASSNLFRANVLTF. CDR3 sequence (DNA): TGTGCCAGCAGTAACCTCTTCCGGGCCAACGTCCTGACTTTC.

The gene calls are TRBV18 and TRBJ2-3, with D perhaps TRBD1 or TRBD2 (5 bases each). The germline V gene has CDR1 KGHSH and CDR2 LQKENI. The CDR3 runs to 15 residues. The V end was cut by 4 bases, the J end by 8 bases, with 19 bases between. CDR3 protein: CASSLGTVRMGTQYF. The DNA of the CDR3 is TGTGCCAGCTCACTCGGGACCGTCCGGATGGGTACGCAGTATTTT. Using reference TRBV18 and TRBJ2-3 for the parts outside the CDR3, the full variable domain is NAGVMQNPRHLVRRRGQEARLRCSPMKGHSHVYWYRQLPEEGLKFMVYLQKENIIDESGMPKERFSAEFPKEGPSILRIQQVVRGDSAAYFCASSLGTVRMGTQYFGPGTRLTVL.

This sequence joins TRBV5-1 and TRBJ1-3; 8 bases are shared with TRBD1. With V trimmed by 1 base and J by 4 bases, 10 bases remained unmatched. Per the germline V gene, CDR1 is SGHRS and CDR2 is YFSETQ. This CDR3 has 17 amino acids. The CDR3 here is CASSLRPQGEAGNTIYF. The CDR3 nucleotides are TGCGCCAGCAGCTTGCGTCCACAGGGGGAGGCCGGAAACACCATATATTTT.

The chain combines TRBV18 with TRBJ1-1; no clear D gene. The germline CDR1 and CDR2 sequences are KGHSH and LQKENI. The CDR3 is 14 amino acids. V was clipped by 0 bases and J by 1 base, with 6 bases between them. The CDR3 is CASSPPGGNTEAFF. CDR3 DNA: TGTGCCAGCTCACCACCGGGAGGGAACACTGAAGCTTTCTTT.

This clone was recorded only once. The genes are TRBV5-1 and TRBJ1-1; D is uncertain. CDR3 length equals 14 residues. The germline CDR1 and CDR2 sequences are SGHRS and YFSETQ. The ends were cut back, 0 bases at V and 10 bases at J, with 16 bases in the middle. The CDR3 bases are TGCGCCAGCAGCTTGGGGGCGGAAAGCCTGGGAGCTTTCTTT. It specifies CASSLGAESLGAFF.

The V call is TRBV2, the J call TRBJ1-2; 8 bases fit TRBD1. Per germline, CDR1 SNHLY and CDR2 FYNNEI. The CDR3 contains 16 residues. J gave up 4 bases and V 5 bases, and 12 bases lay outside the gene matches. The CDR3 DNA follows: TGTGCCAGCAGTTATAAACGGACAGGGCCCACCTATGGCTACACCTTC. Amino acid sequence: CASSYKRTGPTYGYTF.

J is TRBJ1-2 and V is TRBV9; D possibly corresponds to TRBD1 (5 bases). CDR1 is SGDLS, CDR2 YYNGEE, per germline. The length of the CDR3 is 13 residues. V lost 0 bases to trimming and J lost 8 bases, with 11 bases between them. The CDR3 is CASSVVEGSGYTF. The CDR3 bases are TGTGCCAGCAGCGTAGTTGAGGGGTCGGGCTACACCTTC.

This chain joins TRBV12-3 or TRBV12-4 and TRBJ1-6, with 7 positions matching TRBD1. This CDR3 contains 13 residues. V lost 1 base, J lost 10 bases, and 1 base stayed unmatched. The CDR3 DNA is TGTGCCAGCAGTTTAGGACAGGGATCACCCCTCCACTTT. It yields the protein CASSLGQGSPLHF.

The CDR3 here is CASRAVRTSGNTIYF. DNA for the CDR3: TGTGCCAGTAGAGCGGTGAGGACCTCTGGAAACACCATATATTTT. V gene TRBV19 combines with J gene TRBJ1-3; no clear D. The V and J ends lost 6 bases and 0 bases respectively, with 12 bases between them. Germline CDR1 and CDR2: LNHDA and SQIVND (reference sequence). The CDR3 length is 15 residues.

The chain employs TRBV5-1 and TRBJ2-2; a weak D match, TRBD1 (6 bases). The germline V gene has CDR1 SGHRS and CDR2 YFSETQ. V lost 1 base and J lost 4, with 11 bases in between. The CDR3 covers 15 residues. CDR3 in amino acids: CASSLPSGVTGELFF. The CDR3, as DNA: TGCGCCAGCAGCTTGCCCTCAGGGGTCACCGGGGAGCTGTTTTTT.

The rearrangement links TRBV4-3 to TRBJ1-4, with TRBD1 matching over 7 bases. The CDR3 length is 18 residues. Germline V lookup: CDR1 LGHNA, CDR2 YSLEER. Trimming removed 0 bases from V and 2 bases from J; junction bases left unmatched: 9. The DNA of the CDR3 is TGCGCCAGCAGCCAAGAAGGGGGCCGGGGTTCGACTAATGAAAAACTGTTTTTT. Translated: CASSQEGGRGSTNEKLFF.

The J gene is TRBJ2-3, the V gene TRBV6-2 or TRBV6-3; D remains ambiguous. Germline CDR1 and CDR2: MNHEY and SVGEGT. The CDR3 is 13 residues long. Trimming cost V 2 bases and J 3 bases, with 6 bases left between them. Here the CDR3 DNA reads TGTGCCAGCAGTTACAAAGAGACAGATACGCAGTATTTT. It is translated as CASSYKETDTQYF.

The CDR3 DNA sequence: TGTGCCAGCAGCCCGTCCGGGGACACTGAAGCTTTCTTT. This encodes CASSPSGDTEAFF. The chain employs TRBV7-9 and TRBJ1-1; D is uncertain. CDR1 and CDR2 from the germline V gene are SEHNR and FQNEAQ (reference sequence). CDR3 length: 13 amino acids. V dropped 5 bases and J dropped 3 bases, with 10 bases sitting between them.

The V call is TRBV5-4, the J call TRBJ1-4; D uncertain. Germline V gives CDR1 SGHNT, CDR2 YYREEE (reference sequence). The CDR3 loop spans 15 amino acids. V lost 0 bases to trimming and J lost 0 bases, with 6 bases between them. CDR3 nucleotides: TGTGCCAGCAGCTTGGCAGGCCCAACTAATGAAAAACTGTTTTTT. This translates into CASSLAGPTNEKLFF.

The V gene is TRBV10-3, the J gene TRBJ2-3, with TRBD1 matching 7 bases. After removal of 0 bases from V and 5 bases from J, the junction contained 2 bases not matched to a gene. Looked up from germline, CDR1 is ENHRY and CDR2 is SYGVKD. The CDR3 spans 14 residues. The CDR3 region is CAISESQGIDTQYF. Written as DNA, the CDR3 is TGTGCCATCAGTGAGTCACAGGGGATAGATACGCAGTATTTT.

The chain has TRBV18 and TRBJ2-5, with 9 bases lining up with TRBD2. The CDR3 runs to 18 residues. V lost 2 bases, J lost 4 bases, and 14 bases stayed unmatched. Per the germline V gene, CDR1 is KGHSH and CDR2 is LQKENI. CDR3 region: CASSPTAAVAGEGETQYF. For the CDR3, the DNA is TGTGCCAGCTCACCAACCGCGGCAGTAGCGGGAGAGGGAGAGACCCAGTACTTC.

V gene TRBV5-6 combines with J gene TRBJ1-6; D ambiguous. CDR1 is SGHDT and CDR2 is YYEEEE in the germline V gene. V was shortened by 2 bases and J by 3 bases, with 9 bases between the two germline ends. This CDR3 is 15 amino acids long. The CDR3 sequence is CASSFRAVYNSPLHF. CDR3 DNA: TGTGCCAGCAGCTTTCGGGCGGTCTATAATTCACCCCTCCACTTT.

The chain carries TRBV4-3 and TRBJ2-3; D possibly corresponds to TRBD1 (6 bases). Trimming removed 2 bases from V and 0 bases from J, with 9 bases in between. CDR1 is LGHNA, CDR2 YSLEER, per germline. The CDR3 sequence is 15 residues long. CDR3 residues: CASSQQTGSTDTQYF. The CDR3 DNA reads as TGCGCCAGCAGCCAACAAACAGGGAGCACAGATACGCAGTATTTT.

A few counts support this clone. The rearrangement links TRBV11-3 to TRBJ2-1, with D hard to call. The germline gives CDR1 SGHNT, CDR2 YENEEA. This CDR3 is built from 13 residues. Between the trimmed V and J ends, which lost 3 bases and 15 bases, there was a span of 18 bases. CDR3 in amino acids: CASSFCLQTCLFF. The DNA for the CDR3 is TGTGCCAGCAGCTTTTGTCTACAGACGTGTTTGTTCTTC.

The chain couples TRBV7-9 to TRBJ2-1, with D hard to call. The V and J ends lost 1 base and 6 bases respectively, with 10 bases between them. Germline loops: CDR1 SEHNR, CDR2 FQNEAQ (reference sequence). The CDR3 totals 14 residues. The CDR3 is CASSLVEQRNEQFF. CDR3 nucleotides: TGTGCCAGCAGCTTAGTAGAACAGCGCAATGAGCAGTTCTTC.

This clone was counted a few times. CDR3 region: CASSQVGLLEEAFF. Written as DNA, the CDR3 is TGCGCCAGCAGCCAAGTGGGTCTTCTAGAAGAAGCTTTCTTT. This chain uses TRBV4-1 with TRBJ1-1, with D hard to call. The CDR3 is 14 residues long. V was clipped by 1 base and J by 8 bases, with 14 bases between them. Germline CDR1 and CDR2: MGHRA and YSYEKL.

CDR3: CASSLAAYGYTF. The CDR3 DNA is TGTGCCAGCAGCTTAGCGGCCTATGGCTACACCTTC. This chain connects TRBV13 to TRBJ1-2, with D hard to call. V lost 1 base, J lost 4 bases, and 4 bases lay in between. This CDR3 comprises 12 residues. Germline values: CDR1 PRHDT, CDR2 FYEKMQ (reference sequence).

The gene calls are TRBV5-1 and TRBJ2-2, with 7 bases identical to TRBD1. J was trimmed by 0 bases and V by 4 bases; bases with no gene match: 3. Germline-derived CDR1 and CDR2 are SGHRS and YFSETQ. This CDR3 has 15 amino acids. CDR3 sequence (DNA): TGCGCCAGCAGCCCCGGGACAGCGAACACCGGGGAGCTGTTTTTT. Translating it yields CASSPGTANTGELFF.